What follows are 2 T cell receptor beta chains derived from one specimen sequenced in a study of blood T cells in healthy people across ages. With a J-beta primer mix and a sample-barcoded 5' primer, a second PCR ran about 6 to 11 cycles. One entry per CDR3 protein, called by TCRdb with MiXCR from the 5' RACE reads. The sample carries 600,000 to 800,000 distinct CDR3 sequences, approximately 52% recorded once. The material sequenced was blood. Source of these receptors: a woman aged 80 or over in good health.

J is TRBJ2-2 and V is TRBV20-1; TRBD1 aligns across 10 bases. From germline, CDR1 is DFQATT and CDR2 SNEGSKA (reference sequence). The CDR3 spans 14 residues. V lost 5 bases to trimming and J lost 6 bases; unmatched junction nucleotides: 6. The CDR3 loop reads CSAEDRGLAGELFF. As DNA, the CDR3 is TGCAGTGCTGAAGACAGGGGGCTCGCCGGGGAGCTGTTTTTT.

A remark on this clonotype: A junction end diverges from the germline sequence, so it may reflect a read error. The DNA for the CDR3 is TGTGCCACCAGCAGAGATATGGGGGGCCTAGCGTCCGACGAGCAGTCCTTC. This translates into CATSRDMGGLASDEQSF. The chain links TRBV15 to TRBJ2-1; perhaps D is TRBD1 or TRBD2 (6 bases each). CDR1 is LNHNV, CDR2 YYDKDF, per germline (reference sequence). The CDR3 covers 17 residues.